The clone carrying this T cell receptor beta chain was counted a few times. Within the sample, other DNA sequences also encode this same CDR3. The germline V and J ends were trimmed by 7 bases and 4 bases, with 15 bases remaining between them. From germline, CDR1 is ENHRY and CDR2 SYGVKD. This CDR3 region has 14 residues. The data derive from a study of blood T cell repertoires in COVID-19. Study in general: There were acute and convalescent COVID-19 samples, and they came from the United States, Italy and Spain. T cells, B-cell-depleted T cells, or PBMCs supplied cDNA or gDNA.

Authors' processing steps: Using reference gene primer amplification, nucleated cell counts were estimated. Measured with immunoSEQ multiplex PCR; TCRdb has only the in-frame clones, and not every one. The D gene and trimming were derived from the DNA, and the V and J assignments and clone size from that table. The sample holds more than 95,000 clones, approximately 81% seen once. V usage is TRBV10-3 and J usage is TRBJ2-3; weak D call: TRBD1 (8 bases). Sample: peripheral blood. This TCR was sampled from a woman aged 50 to 60 with acute or convalescent COVID-19. The CDR3 region has the DNA TGTGCCATCAAGACAGGGGAGGGGGCAGATACGCAGTATTTT. The encoded protein is CAIKTGEGADTQYF.